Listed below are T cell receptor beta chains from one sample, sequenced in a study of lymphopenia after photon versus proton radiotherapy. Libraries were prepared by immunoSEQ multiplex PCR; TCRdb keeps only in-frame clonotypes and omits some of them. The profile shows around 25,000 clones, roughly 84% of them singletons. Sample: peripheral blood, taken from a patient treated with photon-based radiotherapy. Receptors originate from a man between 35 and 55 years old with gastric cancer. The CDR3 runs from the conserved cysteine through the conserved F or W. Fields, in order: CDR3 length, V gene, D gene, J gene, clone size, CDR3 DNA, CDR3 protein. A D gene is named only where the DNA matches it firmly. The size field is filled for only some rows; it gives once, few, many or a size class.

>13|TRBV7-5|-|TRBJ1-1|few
TGTGCCAGCAGCTTAGGTCGGGGCGCTGAAGCTTTCTTT
CASSLGRGAEAFF
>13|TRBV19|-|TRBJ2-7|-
TGTGCCAGTAGTATGGGACGGACCTACGAGCAGTACTTC
CASSMGRTYEQYF
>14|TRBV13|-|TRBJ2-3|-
TGTGCCAGCAGCTTAAGGACATACACAGATACGCAGTATTTT
CASSLRTYTDTQYF
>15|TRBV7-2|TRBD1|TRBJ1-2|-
TGTGCCAGCAGCTTAGACAGGGGAATATACTATGGCTACACCTTC
CASSLDRGIYYGYTF
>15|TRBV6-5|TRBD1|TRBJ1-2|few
TGTGCCAGCAGTTACGGCAGGGGGTTTAGGTTTGGCTACACCTTC
CASSYGRGFRFGYTF
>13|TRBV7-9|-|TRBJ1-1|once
TGTGCCAGCAGACATACAGAGAACACTGAAGCTTTCTTT
CASRHTENTEAFF
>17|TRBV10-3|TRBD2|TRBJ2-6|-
TGTGCCATCACAGGTCGGGGGGAAAGCTCTGGGGCCAACGTCCTGACTTTC
CAITGRGESSGANVLTF
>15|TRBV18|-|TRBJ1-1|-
TGTGCCAGCTCACCACTCGGGGGAGAGGGGACTGAAGCTTTCTTT
CASSPLGGEGTEAFF
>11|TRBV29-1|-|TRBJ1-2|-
TGCAGCGCCGGGGGCGGGTACGGCTACACCTTC
CSAGGGYGYTF
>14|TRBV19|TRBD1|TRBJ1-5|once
TGTGCCAGTAGTATCCGGACAGGTGATCAGCCCCAGCATTTT
CASSIRTGDQPQHF
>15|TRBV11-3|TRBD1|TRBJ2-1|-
TGTGCCAGCAGTAAGACAGGGGGTACCTACAATGAGCAGTTCTTC
CASSKTGGTYNEQFF
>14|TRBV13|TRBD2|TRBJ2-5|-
TGTGCCAGCCGGACCCGGAGCGGGGGTTTGACCCAGTACTTC
CASRTRSGGLTQYF
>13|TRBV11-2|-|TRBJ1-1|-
TGTGCCAGCAGCTCGATGATGAACACTGAAGCTTTCTTT
CASSSMMNTEAFF
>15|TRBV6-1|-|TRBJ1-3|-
TGTGCCAGCAGTGAAGACAGGGTCCCCGAAGACACCATATATTTT
CASSEDRVPEDTIYF
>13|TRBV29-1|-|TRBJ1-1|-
TGCAGCACCCGGACCGGGCAGAACACTGAAGCTTTCTTT
CSTRTGQNTEAFF
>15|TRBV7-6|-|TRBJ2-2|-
TGTGCCAGCAGCGCGACAGGACCGAACACCGGGGAGCTGTTTTTT
CASSATGPNTGELFF
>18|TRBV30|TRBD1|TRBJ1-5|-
TGTGCCTGGGGCCTAGGGACAGGGGGCAGTGGGGGCAATCAGCCCCAGCATTTT
CAWGLGTGGSGGNQPQHF
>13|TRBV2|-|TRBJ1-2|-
TGTGCCACCACGACCGATCTCCAGGGAGGCTACACCTTC
CATTTDLQGGYTF
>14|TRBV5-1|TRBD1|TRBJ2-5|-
TGCGCCAGCACCGGGGGACAGGTAGAAGAGACCCAGTACTTC
CASTGGQVEETQYF
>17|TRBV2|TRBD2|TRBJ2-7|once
TGTGCCAGCAGTTCCCTTGGACTAGCAAGGAGCTCCTACGAGCAGTACTTC
CASSSLGLARSSYEQYF
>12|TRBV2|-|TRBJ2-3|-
TGTGCCAGCAGCCACAGGACAGATACGCAGTATTTT
CASSHRTDTQYF
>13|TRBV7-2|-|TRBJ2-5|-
TGTGCCAGCAGATCAAACAGGCCAGGGACCCAGTACTTC
CASRSNRPGTQYF
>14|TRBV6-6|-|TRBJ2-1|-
TGTGCCAGCATGGGGCAGACCTCCTACAATGAGCAGTTCTTC
CASMGQTSYNEQFF
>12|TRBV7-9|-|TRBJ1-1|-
TGTGCCAGCAGCTTAATATCCACTGAAGCTTTCTTT
CASSLISTEAFF
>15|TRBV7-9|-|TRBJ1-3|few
TGTGCCAGCAGCTTCGGGAGGGTGACTGGAAACACCATATATTTT
CASSFGRVTGNTIYF
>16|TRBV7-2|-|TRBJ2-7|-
TGTGCCAGCAGCCCGCCGACAGACACGAGCTCCTACGAGCAGTACTTC
CASSPPTDTSSYEQYF
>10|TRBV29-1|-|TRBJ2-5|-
TGCAGCGTTGTATTAGAGACCCAGTACTTC
CSVVLETQYF
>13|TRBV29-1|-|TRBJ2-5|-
TGCAGCGGCGCGCGGCGCAACCAAGAGACCCAGTACTTC
CSGARRNQETQYF
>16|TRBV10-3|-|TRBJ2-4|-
TGTGCCATCAGTGACACGCTTTTGGGGGCCAAAAACATTCAGTACTTC
CAISDTLLGAKNIQYF
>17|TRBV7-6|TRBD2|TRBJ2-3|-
TGTGCCAGCAGCTCCGGGACTAGCGGGGGGCACGGAGATACGCAGTATTTT
CASSSGTSGGHGDTQYF
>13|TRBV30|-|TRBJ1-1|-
TGTGCCTGGAGTCGCCTGTGGGGCACTGAAGCTTTCTTT
CAWSRLWGTEAFF
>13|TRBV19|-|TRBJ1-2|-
TGTGCCAGTAGTCGGTTCGGGTTTGACGGCTACACCTTC
CASSRFGFDGYTF
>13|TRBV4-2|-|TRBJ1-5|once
TGTGCCAGCAGCCAAGAGGCCGGGCAGCCCCAGCATTTT
CASSQEAGQPQHF
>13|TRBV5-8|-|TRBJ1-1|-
TGTGCCAGCAGCTTGGCCTCCTACACTGAAGCTTTCTTT
CASSLASYTEAFF
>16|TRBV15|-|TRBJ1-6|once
TGTGCCACCAGCAGAGATCTAACCGTCCAGATGGGACCCCTCCACTTT
CATSRDLTVQMGPLHF
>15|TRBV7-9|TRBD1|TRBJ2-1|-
TGTGCCAGCAGCCCGACAGGGTCTCGGGACAATGAGCAGTTCTTC
CASSPTGSRDNEQFF
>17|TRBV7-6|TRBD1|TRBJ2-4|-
TGTGCCAGCAGCTTGGGCAAGACAGGGGGATTTAAAAACATTCAGTACTTC
CASSLGKTGGFKNIQYF
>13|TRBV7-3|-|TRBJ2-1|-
TGTGCCAGCAGCTTAACCGGGATCAATGAGCAGTTCTTC
CASSLTGINEQFF
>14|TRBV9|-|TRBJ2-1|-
TGTGCCAGCAGCGCAGCGGGTGGATACAATGAGCAGTTCTTC
CASSAAGGYNEQFF
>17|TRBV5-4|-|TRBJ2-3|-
TGTGCCAGCAGCTTGGGGGGGTACAGAACTAGCACAGATACGCAGTATTTT
CASSLGGYRTSTDTQYF
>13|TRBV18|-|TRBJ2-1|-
TGTGCCAGCTCACCGGGGCTGTACAATGAGCAGTTCTTC
CASSPGLYNEQFF
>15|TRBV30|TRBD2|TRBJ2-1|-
TGTGCCTGGAGTACAAGCGGGGGGGCCTACAATGAGCAGTTCTTC
CAWSTSGGAYNEQFF
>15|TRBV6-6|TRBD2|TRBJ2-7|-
TGTGCCAGCCACCTGGGGGAGCGGGACTCCTACGAGCAGTACTTC
CASHLGERDSYEQYF
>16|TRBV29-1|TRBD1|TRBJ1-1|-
TGCAGCGTTGAAAGGGGGCAGGGGGCGGTGAACACTGAAGCTTTCTTT
CSVERGQGAVNTEAFF